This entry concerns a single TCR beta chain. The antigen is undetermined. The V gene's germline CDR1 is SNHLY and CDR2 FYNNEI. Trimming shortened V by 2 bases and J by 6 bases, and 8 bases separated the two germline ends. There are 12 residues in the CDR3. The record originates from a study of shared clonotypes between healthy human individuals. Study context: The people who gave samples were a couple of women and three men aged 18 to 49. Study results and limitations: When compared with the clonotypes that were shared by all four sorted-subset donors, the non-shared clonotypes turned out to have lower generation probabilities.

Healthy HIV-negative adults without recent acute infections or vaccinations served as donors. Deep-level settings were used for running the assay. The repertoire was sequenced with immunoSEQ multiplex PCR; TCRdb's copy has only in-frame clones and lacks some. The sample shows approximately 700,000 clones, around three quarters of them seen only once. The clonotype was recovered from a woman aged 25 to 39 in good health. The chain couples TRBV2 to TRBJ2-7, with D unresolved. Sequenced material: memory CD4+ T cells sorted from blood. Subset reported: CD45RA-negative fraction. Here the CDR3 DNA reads TGTGCCAGCAGTGAACCCCCACGCGAGCAGTACTTC. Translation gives CASSEPPREQYF.